This T cell receptor beta chain came from a study of blood T cell repertoires in COVID-19. Study background: Sites across the United States, Italy and Spain contributed samples from acute and convalescent COVID-19. Sources were T cells, B-cell-depleted T cells, or PBMCs; the material itself was cDNA or gDNA.

Per the original data handling: Estimated nucleated cell counts came from reference gene primer amplification. The protocol was immunoSEQ multiplex PCR, while the TCRdb copy is restricted to in-frame clones and leaves out a portion. V and J calls and clone size are given by that table; D and trimming were obtained from the DNA. The data contain just over 300,000 clones, approximately 86% of them singletons. V lost 9 bases and J 0 bases, leaving 15 bases between the germline ends. Germline lookup yields CDR1 LNHDA and CDR2 SQIVND (reference sequence). This CDR3 has 15 residues. The rearrangement joins TRBV19 to TRBJ1-5; D is perhaps TRBD1 (5 bases). This TCR was recovered from a man aged 18 to 29 with active or convalescent COVID-19. The specimen sequenced was peripheral blood. The CDR3 DNA follows: TGTGCCAGCTCCTCCCCCGGACATAGCAATCAGCCCCAGCATTTT. This sequence encodes CASSSPGHSNQPQHF.